The source of this T cell receptor beta chain is a study of T cell repertoires in cytomegalovirus infection. Study in general: CMV infection and matching HLA type were both indicated by public TCR beta signatures.

Germline V gene lookup returns CDR1 GTSNPN and CDR2 SVGIG (reference sequence). Trimming shortened V by 3 bases and J by 5 bases, and 14 bases separated the two germline ends. This CDR3 spans 14 amino acids. TCRdb used MiXCR to reprocess the reads, holding one entry per CDR3 protein. The sample consists of approximately 500,000 distinct CDR3 sequences, more than 15% of them appearing once. Findings of the study overall: Of the TCR beta families, the public ones yielded a cumulative frequency that identified carriers of CMV plus the relevant HLA. In two of eight donors, the top clonotype was HLA-C-restricted CMV-specific.

A remark on this clonotype: The antigen is not known.

The receptor was isolated from a human donor in good health (CMV status not recorded). Some clones in this sample may be carry-over from other donors' samples. Sequencing was carried out using CD8+ T cells from PBMCs. The gene calls are TRBV30 and TRBJ2-1; D possibly corresponds to TRBD2 (6 bases). CDR3 protein: CAWSEGLANNEQFF. In nucleotides, the CDR3 is TGTGCCTGGAGCGAGGGACTTGCTAACAATGAGCAGTTCTTC.